What follows are 27 T cell receptor beta chains derived from one specimen sequenced in a study of T cells in Graves' hyperthyroidism and ophthalmopathy. From RNA transcripts, TCR beta CDR3 regions were amplified. A set of HTBI primers served as the primers for a first-round RT-PCR of the TCR CDR3. TCRdb re-called the multiplex PCR reads through MiXCR, storing one row per CDR3 protein. The table includes around 250,000 distinct CDR3 sequences, more than 20% detected once. The specimen sequenced was blood. Every receptor here comes from a woman in her thirties or forties with Graves' ophthalmopathy.

This clonotype occurred a few times. The junction departs from germline at one end; a sequencing error may be responsible. The CDR3 is CASSIAGGNTGELFF. Here the CDR3 DNA reads TGTGCCAGCAGCATAGCGGGAGGGAACACCGGGGAGCTGTTTTTT. The J gene is TRBJ2-2, the V gene TRBV7-9, with 10 positions matching TRBD2. CDR3 size: 15 residues. Germline loops: CDR1 SEHNR, CDR2 FQNEAQ (reference sequence).

The gene calls are TRBV6-2 or TRBV6-3 and TRBJ1-2; D remains unclear. Trimming pared 2 bases from V and 8 bases from J, leaving 12 bases between. Germline CDR1 is MNHEY and CDR2 is SVGEGT. This CDR3 has 13 residues. CDR3: CASSYLQSRGYTF. The CDR3 coding sequence is TGTGCCAGCAGTTACCTACAGTCTCGGGGCTACACCTTC.

The chain combines TRBV28 with TRBJ2-7, with D perhaps TRBD1 (6 bases). Per the germline V gene, CDR1 is MDHEN and CDR2 is SYDVKM. This CDR3 is 15 amino acids long. Between the trimmed V and J ends, which lost 7 bases and 0 bases, there was a span of 16 bases. The CDR3, as DNA: TGTGCCAGCAAGCGTGGGGGCCCAAGCTCCTACGAGCAGTACTTC. This gives the protein CASKRGGPSSYEQYF.

At least ten counts were recorded for this clonotype. V usage is TRBV6-1 and J usage is TRBJ2-7; D gene uncertain. With 4 bases removed from V and 0 bases from J, the gap between germline ends came to 10 bases. The CDR3 spans 14 residues. CDR1 is MNHNS and CDR2 is SASEGT in the germline V gene. The CDR3 bases are TGTGCCAGCAGTGGGGTATTAGACTCCTACGAGCAGTACTTC. It translates to CASSGVLDSYEQYF.

This clonotype was seen a single time. The genes are TRBV28 and TRBJ2-7; no firm D call. V lost 1 base, J lost 9 bases, and 10 bases lay in between. This CDR3 region has 12 residues. In germline, CDR1 is MDHEN, CDR2 SYDVKM. CDR3 protein: CASSLYLDRQYF. CDR3 sequence (DNA): TGTGCCAGCAGTTTATACCTAGATCGGCAGTACTTC.

This clonotype was counted ten times or more. This chain uses TRBV28 with TRBJ2-7, with D tentatively TRBD2 (5 bases). CDR1 and CDR2 (germline): MDHEN, SYDVKM. V was clipped by 5 bases and J by 4 bases, with 15 bases between them. The length of the CDR3 is 14 residues. CDR3 sequence: CASSPMSGAYEQYF. CDR3 nucleotides: TGTGCCAGCAGTCCAATGAGCGGAGCATACGAGCAGTACTTC.

This clonotype was counted many times. This rearrangement joins TRBV5-6 to TRBJ2-7, with D unclear. The CDR3 is 16 amino acids. Deletions cut 0 bases from V and 6 bases from J, with 19 bases between. Germline V gene lookup returns CDR1 SGHDT and CDR2 YYEEEE. For the CDR3, the DNA is TGTGCCAGCAGCTTGGAAGGATGGATTTCTCGGGTCGAGCAGTACTTC. It is translated as CASSLEGWISRVEQYF.

The table lists this clonotype with many counts. This CDR3 reads CASSPGGRPQHF. Written as DNA, the CDR3 is TGTGCCAGCAGCCCCGGGGGGAGGCCCCAGCATTTT. The V and J genes are TRBV12-3 or TRBV12-4 and TRBJ1-5, with D possibly matching TRBD1 (5 bases). The V gene lost 6 bases and the J gene lost 9 bases, with 12 bases spanning the gap. The CDR3 has 12 residues.

At least ten counts were recorded for this clonotype. This chain connects TRBV6-6 to TRBJ1-5; a possible D gene is TRBD1 (5 bases). CDR1 is MNHNY and CDR2 is SVGAGI in the germline V gene (reference sequence). V shed 6 bases and J shed 6 bases, with 12 bases lying between them. The CDR3 is made up of 13 amino acids. The CDR3 coding sequence is TGTGCCAGCAGGAGTGGGGGTGGTCAGCCCCAGCATTTT. Residues: CASRSGGGQPQHF.

This clonotype occurred many times. V gene TRBV28 combines with J gene TRBJ2-5, with 11 bases aligning to TRBD2. Germline assignment: CDR1 MDHEN and CDR2 SYDVKM. Trimming took 0 bases from V and 4 from J; bases not matched to a gene: 7. This CDR3 comprises 17 residues. CDR3 sequence: CASSLWGLAGGAETQYF. Written as DNA, the CDR3 is TGTGCCAGCAGTTTATGGGGGCTAGCGGGAGGAGCAGAGACCCAGTACTTC.

In this sample, this clonotype turned up many times. V and J are TRBV7-9 and TRBJ1-2, with TRBD1 as a possible D gene (6 bases). Trimming shortened V by 1 base and J by 0 bases, and 15 bases separated the two germline ends. Germline V gene data show CDR1 as SEHNR and CDR2 as FQNEAQ (reference sequence). The CDR3 is 17 residues long. The CDR3 DNA reads as TGTGCCAGCAGCTTAGACCCAGGGGACCGTTCTAACTATGGCTACACCTTC. It yields the protein CASSLDPGDRSNYGYTF. Supplemented by reference TRBV7-9 and TRBJ1-2, the full variable domain reads DTGVSQNPRHKITKRGQNVTFRCDPISEHNRLYWYRQTLGQGPEFLTYFQNEAQLEKSRLLSDRFSAERPKGSFSTLEIQRTEQGDSAMYLCASSLDPGDRSNYGYTFGSGTRLTVV.

The genes are TRBV4-3 and TRBJ2-7, with 8 positions matching TRBD2. After removal of 2 bases from V and 2 bases from J, the junction contained 5 bases not matched to a gene. The CDR3 is made up of 15 amino acids. Germline assignment: CDR1 LGHNA and CDR2 YSLEER. The CDR3 region is CASSQHSGETYEQYF. CDR3 sequence (DNA): TGCGCCAGCAGCCAACATAGCGGGGAGACCTACGAGCAGTACTTC.

This clonotype was seen a single time. This sequence joins TRBV12-3 or TRBV12-4 and TRBJ2-7, with 11 positions matching TRBD2. This CDR3 has 15 residues. After removal of 4 bases from V and 4 bases from J, the junction contained 6 bases not matched to a gene. CDR3 in DNA: TGTGCCAGCAGTTCCATAGCGGGAGGGCTTTACGAGCAGTACTTC. Its translation is CASSSIAGGLYEQYF.

This clonotype was seen repeatedly, ten times or more. V gene TRBV20-1 combines with J gene TRBJ1-5; the D gene is possibly TRBD1 (5 bases). The CDR3 is 18 amino acids. In germline, CDR1 is DFQATT, CDR2 SNEGSKA (reference sequence). The V end lost 4 bases, the J end lost 0 bases, and 22 bases lay between the germline ends. CDR3 in amino acids: CSAISGTELLNSNQPQHF. CDR3 DNA sequence: TGCAGTGCTATTTCCGGGACGGAACTCCTAAATAGCAATCAGCCCCAGCATTTT.

In its sample, this clonotype was seen many times. The V and J genes are TRBV9 and TRBJ2-2; D is uncertain. CDR3 length: 13 amino acids. The V and J ends lost 0 bases and 4 bases respectively, with 4 bases between them. In germline, CDR1 is SGDLS, CDR2 YYNGEE. In DNA form, the CDR3 reads TGTGCCAGCAGCGTAGTATCCACCGGGGAGCTGTTTTTT. This translates into CASSVVSTGELFF.

The table lists this clonotype with a few counts. The chain combines TRBV4-1 with TRBJ2-4; TRBD2 matches 13 bases. There are 18 residues in the CDR3. Germline assignment: CDR1 MGHRA and CDR2 YSYEKL. J lost 7 bases, V lost 3 bases, and 12 bases had no gene match. The CDR3 reads CASSQRTSGSISGNIQYF. CDR3 in DNA: TGCGCCAGCAGCCAGAGGACTAGCGGGAGTATATCGGGGAACATTCAGTACTTC.

The V call is TRBV6-1, the J call TRBJ1-1; TRBD1 matches at 7 bases. This CDR3 comprises 13 residues. Germline loops: CDR1 MNHNS, CDR2 SASEGT. V gave up 6 bases and J gave up 5 bases; unmatched junction bases: 6. The CDR3, as DNA: TGTGCCAGCAGCGCGAGGGGGCCGACTGAAGCTTTCTTT. Translated: CASSARGPTEAFF.

The rearrangement uses TRBV28 and TRBJ2-7, with TRBD2 matching 9 bases. V gave up 11 bases and J gave up 9 bases; unmatched junction bases: 8. Germline V CDR1 and CDR2: MDHEN, SYDVKM. The CDR3 covers 11 residues. CDR3 loop: CAGGVRGGQYF. CDR3 sequence (DNA): TGTGCCGGAGGGGTGCGGGGGGGGCAGTACTTC.

This clonotype was detected ten times or more. The gene calls are TRBV7-3 and TRBJ2-4; 12 nucleotides align to TRBD2. The CDR3 consists of 18 residues. From germline, CDR1 is SGHTA and CDR2 FQGTGA. The trim removed 6 bases at V and 0 bases at J, leaving 9 bases unmatched. CDR3 sequence reads: CASRHTSGRMLAKNIQYF. For the CDR3, the DNA is TGTGCCAGCAGGCATACTAGCGGGAGGATGCTAGCCAAAAACATTCAGTACTTC.

The table lists this clonotype with many counts. This chain uses TRBV12-3 or TRBV12-4 with TRBJ2-7; D unresolved. CDR3 size: 12 residues. V lost 5 bases and J lost 5, with 10 bases in between. CDR3 in amino acids: CASSKNPHEQYF. CDR3 DNA: TGTGCCAGCAGTAAAAACCCCCACGAGCAGTACTTC.

This clonotype was counted many times. V usage is TRBV29-1 and J usage is TRBJ2-7, with 8 bases that match TRBD2. Germline V gene data show CDR1 as SQVTM and CDR2 as ANQGSEA. V shed 4 bases, J shed 2 bases, and the junction held 4 bases outside the gene matches. There are 13 residues in the CDR3. The CDR3 here is CSVVGLATYEQYF. The CDR3 region has the DNA TGCAGCGTTGTCGGACTAGCTACCTACGAGCAGTACTTC.

The rearrangement links TRBV28 to TRBJ1-1; D unresolved. CDR3 length: 13 residues. Trimming shortened V by 5 bases and J by 4 bases, and 11 bases separated the two germline ends. In germline, CDR1 is MDHEN, CDR2 SYDVKM. This chain's CDR3 is CASSHPWTTEAFF. The CDR3 coding sequence is TGTGCCAGCAGTCACCCCTGGACCACTGAAGCTTTCTTT.

This clonotype was counted at least ten times. The chain couples TRBV20-1 to TRBJ1-5, with a tentative D call TRBD1 (6 bases). This CDR3 comprises 14 residues. Trimming took off 0 bases at V and 1 base at J, with 7 bases between the two ends. Germline V gene sequence: CDR1 DFQATT, CDR2 SNEGSKA (reference sequence). This CDR3 is CSARDDRSNQPQHF. CDR3 coding DNA: TGCAGTGCTAGAGACGACAGGAGCAATCAGCCCCAGCATTTT.

The sample holds many counts of this clonotype. This chain links TRBV7-8 with TRBJ2-5; TRBD1 is a possible D gene (5 bases). The CDR3 spans 14 residues. Trimming removed 7 bases at V and 3 bases at J, with 15 bases between. The germline gives CDR1 SGHVS, CDR2 FQNEAQ. The CDR3 region has the DNA TGTGCCAGCACCCCCCGCCCCAGGGAAGAGACCCAGTACTTC. It translates to CASTPRPREETQYF.

The CDR3 DNA reads as TGTGCCACTTCAAAGATGGTCTCCTACGAGCAGTACTTC. Translation gives CATSKMVSYEQYF. This chain links TRBV6-2 or TRBV6-3 with TRBJ2-7; D unclear. The CDR3 is made up of 13 amino acids. V was clipped by 10 bases and J by 0 bases, with 13 bases between them. Per germline, CDR1 MNHEY and CDR2 SVGEGT.

This clonotype was seen more than once but under ten times. The rearrangement links TRBV3-1 to TRBJ1-5; D remains unclear. Trimming pared 1 base from V and 9 bases from J, leaving 19 bases between. CDR3 length: 16 residues. From germline, CDR1 is LGHDT and CDR2 YNNKEL (reference sequence). The CDR3 reads CASSQGGLPSSGPQHF. Written as DNA, the CDR3 is TGTGCCAGCAGCCAAGGAGGGTTACCCAGCAGTGGGCCCCAGCATTTT.

This clonotype was detected ten times or more. This chain uses TRBV6-5 with TRBJ2-7; 8 bases are shared with TRBD1. Losses at the gene ends were 5 bases for V and 9 bases for J; bases not matched to a gene: 9. Germline values: CDR1 MNHEY, CDR2 SVGAGI. CDR3 length: 13 amino acids. The CDR3 DNA reads TGTGCCAGCAGTCTCGGACAGGGTGCTGCGCAGTACTTC. It specifies CASSLGQGAAQYF.